This T cell receptor beta chain was observed in a study of blood T cell repertoires in COVID-19. Study at large: Acute-phase and convalescent COVID-19 samples originated in the United States, Italy and Spain. Sources were T cells, B-cell-depleted T cells, or PBMCs; the material itself was cDNA or gDNA.

Trimming shortened V by 7 bases and J by 0 bases, and 13 bases separated the two germline ends. Germline V gene lookup returns CDR1 MNHEY and CDR2 SVGAGI. The CDR3 sequence is 15 residues long. How the authors handled the data: Estimation of nucleated cell counts relied on the amplification of reference gene primers. The data were produced by immunoSEQ multiplex PCR, yet TCRdb's version contains in-frame clones alone and is incomplete. The D gene and trimming were derived from the DNA, and the V and J assignments and clone size from that table. The top ten clones hold about an eighth of a sample with approximately 130,000 clones, 82% of them seen once.

This sequence originates from a human donor in a cohort sampled during active COVID-19. Sample: peripheral blood. The chain carries TRBV6-5 and TRBJ1-3; a weak D match, TRBD1 (5 bases). CDR3 sequence reads: CASTLQDNSGNTIYF. The DNA of the CDR3 is TGTGCCAGCACCCTCCAGGACAACTCTGGAAACACCATATATTTT.